Listed here are 27 T cell receptor beta chains from one sample, sequenced in a study of T cells after yellow fever vaccination. Each CDR3 protein gets one entry after TCRdb re-called the 5' RACE reads with MiXCR. The table has nearly 300,000 distinct CDR3 sequences, roughly 8.7% seen once; the top ten hold over 3%. This sample comprised CD4+ T cells sorted from PBMCs, obtained 5 days after the yellow fever booster vaccination. These receptors were taken from a man younger than 35 who received the YFV17D yellow fever vaccine.

This clonotype occurred many times. This chain uses TRBV5-1 with TRBJ1-5; 8 bases match TRBD1. This CDR3 spans 14 amino acids. CDR1 and CDR2 (germline): SGHRS, YFSETQ. J gave up 9 bases and V 2 bases, and 7 bases lay outside the gene matches. The CDR3 spells CASSLLQGGRPQHF. In DNA form, the CDR3 reads TGCGCCAGCAGCTTATTACAGGGGGGGAGGCCCCAGCATTTT.

The table lists this clonotype with many counts. The CDR3 here is CASSPEAGSQPQHF. The DNA for the CDR3 is TGTGCCAGCTCACCAGAGGCAGGGAGTCAGCCCCAGCATTTT. The chain couples TRBV18 to TRBJ1-5, with a possible D match to TRBD1 (5 bases). The CDR3 sequence is 14 residues long. Germline assignment: CDR1 KGHSH and CDR2 LQKENI. V was shortened by 2 bases and J by 6 bases, with 11 bases between the two germline ends.

The V gene is TRBV11-2, the J gene TRBJ2-2, with a tentative D call TRBD1 (6 bases). Germline CDR1 is SGHAT and CDR2 is FQNNGV. Deletions cut 5 bases from V and 6 bases from J, with 31 bases between. This CDR3 contains 20 residues. CDR3: CASSRDVRGSGGLDAGELFF. In DNA, the CDR3 is TGTGCCAGCAGCCGCGACGTAAGAGGATCTGGGGGCCTTGATGCCGGGGAGCTGTTTTTT.

CDR3 sequence: CASSLSGWSDTQYF. In nucleotides, the CDR3 is TGCGCCAGCAGCTTGTCAGGGTGGTCGGATACGCAGTATTTT. V and J are TRBV5-1 and TRBJ2-3, with D possibly being TRBD1 (5 bases). V was clipped by 1 base and J by 6 bases, with 12 bases between them. Per germline, CDR1 SGHRS and CDR2 YFSETQ. The CDR3 extends over 14 amino acids. Full variable domain (rest looked up from reference TRBV5-1 and TRBJ2-3): KAGVTQTPRYLIKTRGQQVTLSCSPISGHRSVSWYQQTPGQGLQFLFEYFSETQRNKGNFPGRFSGRQFSNSRSEMNVSTLELGDSALYLCASSLSGWSDTQYFGPGTRLTVL.

The chain employs TRBV29-1 and TRBJ2-7, with D possibly matching TRBD2 (7 bases). Trimming left V 3 bases short and J 4 bases short, with 22 bases between. Germline V gives CDR1 SQVTM, CDR2 ANQGSEA. The CDR3 loop spans 16 amino acids. CDR3 DNA: TGCAGCGTTGAGGAGGGGGTTAGGGAGGGCCAGTACGAGCAGTACTTC. Its translation: CSVEEGVREGQYEQYF.

A few counts support this clonotype. This chain connects TRBV4-3 to TRBJ2-1; 11 positions agree with TRBD2. CDR1 LGHNA and CDR2 YSLEER come from the germline V gene. CDR3 length: 18 amino acids. J lost 4 bases, V lost 4 bases, and 12 bases had no gene match. Here the CDR3 reads CASSPQTSGVFTYNEQFF. The CDR3 DNA is TGCGCCAGCAGCCCCCAGACTAGCGGGGTTTTTACATACAATGAGCAGTTCTTC.

This clonotype was picked up a small number of times. This rearrangement joins TRBV5-1 to TRBJ2-3, with D hard to call. The CDR3 covers 14 residues. The germline V and J ends were trimmed by 0 bases and 2 bases, with 7 bases remaining between them. Germline V gene sequence: CDR1 SGHRS, CDR2 YFSETQ. CDR3 residues: CASSLGHLTDTQYF. The CDR3, as DNA: TGCGCCAGCAGCTTGGGACACCTCACAGATACGCAGTATTTT. Full variable domain (remainder filled in from reference TRBV5-1 and TRBJ2-3): KAGVTQTPRYLIKTRGQQVTLSCSPISGHRSVSWYQQTPGQGLQFLFEYFSETQRNKGNFPGRFSGRQFSNSRSEMNVSTLELGDSALYLCASSLGHLTDTQYFGPGTRLTVL.

This clonotype was seen a handful of times. J is TRBJ1-1 and V is TRBV30; unclear D gene. With 5 bases removed from V and 3 bases from J, the gap between germline ends came to 16 bases. The CDR3 covers 14 residues. Germline V gives CDR1 GTSNPN, CDR2 SVGIG (reference sequence). DNA of the CDR3: TGTGCCTGGGGCTCCAGCGGGTCACACACTGAAGCTTTCTTT. This codes for CAWGSSGSHTEAFF.

This clonotype was detected a few times. The chain employs TRBV5-1 and TRBJ2-3; 16 positions match TRBD2. With V trimmed by 4 bases and J by 6 bases, 5 bases remained unmatched. This CDR3 has 16 residues. Germline V gene data show CDR1 as SGHRS and CDR2 as YFSETQ. The CDR3 DNA is TGCGCCAGCAGCAAGGGACTAGCGGGGGGGCTGGATACGCAGTATTTT. It encodes CASSKGLAGGLDTQYF.

This chain joins TRBV7-2 and TRBJ1-3; no firm D call. Trimming removed 3 bases at V and 0 bases at J, with 9 bases between. CDR1 is SGHTA, CDR2 FQGNSA, per germline. This CDR3 spans 15 amino acids. This CDR3 reads CASSFTPSSGNTIYF. DNA of the CDR3: TGTGCCAGCAGCTTCACCCCCAGCTCTGGAAACACCATATATTTT.

This clonotype was detected a few times. This chain joins TRBV3-1 and TRBJ1-1; maybe TRBD1 (6 bases). V was shortened by 1 base and J by 2 bases, with 8 bases between the two germline ends. CDR3 length equals 14 residues. Per germline, CDR1 LGHDT and CDR2 YNNKEL (reference sequence). The CDR3 here is CASSQGTVNTEAFF. The CDR3 nucleotides read TGTGCCAGCAGCCAAGGGACAGTCAACACTGAAGCTTTCTTT.

The sample holds a few counts of this clonotype. The chain couples TRBV6-1 to TRBJ2-1; 7 bases align to TRBD1. V lost 2 bases, J lost 0 bases, and 4 bases stayed unmatched. CDR1 MNHNS and CDR2 SASEGT come from the germline V gene. The CDR3 extends over 16 amino acids. CDR3 residues: CASSEQGVLSYNEQFF. The CDR3 region has the DNA TGTGCCAGCAGTGAACAGGGGGTCCTCTCCTACAATGAGCAGTTCTTC.

This clonotype has a handful of counts. The chain carries TRBV6-2 or TRBV6-3 and TRBJ2-1; 12 bases map to TRBD1. J gave up 4 bases and V 2 bases, and 12 bases lay outside the gene matches. This CDR3 is 19 amino acids long. Germline CDR1 reads MNHEY; CDR2 reads SVGEGT. The CDR3 sequence: CASSYQGQGATRPYNEQFF. CDR3 sequence (DNA): TGTGCCAGCAGTTACCAGGGACAGGGGGCGACTAGACCTTACAATGAGCAGTTCTTC.

The CDR3 spells CASSPGLARSRTGELFF. The CDR3 region has the DNA TGCGCCAGCAGCCCCGGACTAGCGAGATCCCGCACCGGGGAGCTGTTTTTT. The V call is TRBV4-1, the J call TRBJ2-2; TRBD2 agrees at 9 bases. CDR1 MGHRA and CDR2 YSYEKL come from the germline V gene. V lost 4 bases and J lost 4; bases outside the gene matches: 10. The length of the CDR3 is 17 residues.

This clonotype occurred many times. The rearrangement joins TRBV5-1 to TRBJ1-2; the D is unclear. Germline CDR1 is SGHRS and CDR2 is YFSETQ. There are 13 residues in the CDR3. The V end was cut by 0 bases, the J end by 2 bases, with 5 bases between. The DNA of the CDR3 is TGCGCCAGCAGCTTGGATGACAACTATGGCTACACCTTC. The encoded protein is CASSLDDNYGYTF. Looking up the rest from reference TRBV5-1 and TRBJ1-2 gives the full variable domain: KAGVTQTPRYLIKTRGQQVTLSCSPISGHRSVSWYQQTPGQGLQFLFEYFSETQRNKGNFPGRFSGRQFSNSRSEMNVSTLELGDSALYLCASSLDDNYGYTFGSGTRLTVV.

This clonotype was picked up many times. The chain carries TRBV7-2 and TRBJ2-2; TRBD2 matches 7 bases. The J segment lost 3 bases and the V segment lost 5 bases, leaving 3 bases of the junction unmatched. Germline V gives CDR1 SGHTA, CDR2 FQGNSA. The CDR3 is 14 amino acids. In DNA form, the CDR3 reads TGTGCCAGCAGCGTGGGACTACACACCGGGGAGCTGTTTTTT. It specifies CASSVGLHTGELFF.

The chain employs TRBV4-1 and TRBJ2-5; no firm D call. CDR1 is MGHRA, CDR2 YSYEKL, per germline. This CDR3 is 16 amino acids long. V lost 2 bases and J 4 bases, leaving 17 bases between the germline ends. The CDR3 DNA reads TGCGCCAGCAGCCAATCAACAAGGGATCCACGAGAGACCCAGTACTTC. Translating gives CASSQSTRDPRETQYF.

As regards this clonotype: This may arise from a read error, as a much more abundant clone is one base away. The genes are TRBV7-8 and TRBJ2-7, with no clear D. This CDR3 is 13 amino acids long. Germline V gene sequence: CDR1 SGHVS, CDR2 FQNEAQ. Deletions cut 6 bases from V and 9 bases from J, with 18 bases between. The CDR3 protein is CASRRQWIDGQYF. In DNA, the CDR3 is TGTGCCAGCAGGCGACAATGGATTGATGGGCAGTACTTC.

This clonotype has only a few counts. This sequence joins TRBV10-3 and TRBJ1-3; the D is unclear. The V end lost 4 bases, the J end lost 5 bases, and 15 bases lay between the germline ends. This CDR3 has 15 residues. Germline CDR1 ENHRY, CDR2 SYGVKD. The DNA of the CDR3 is TGTGCCATCAGTGCCCAAATGAGGTCGAGAAACACCATATATTTT. This encodes CAISAQMRSRNTIYF.

This clonotype came up many times. The chain is built from TRBV6-6 and TRBJ1-2, with TRBD1 as a possible D gene (5 bases). This CDR3 is 11 amino acids long. The V end was cut by 4 bases, the J end by 9 bases, with 9 bases between. Germline assignment: CDR1 MNHNY and CDR2 SVGAGI (reference sequence). For the CDR3, the DNA is TGTGCCAGCAGTTTCCAGGGAAGCTACACCTTC. It codes for CASSFQGSYTF.

The rearrangement joins TRBV9 to TRBJ2-3, with D possibly TRBD1 on 6 matching bases. Germline V gene data show CDR1 as SGDLS and CDR2 as YYNGEE. V gave up 3 bases and J gave up 5 bases, with 10 bases separating them. This CDR3 region has 13 residues. The CDR3 loop is CASSAKGVDTQYF. The CDR3 nucleotides read TGTGCCAGCAGCGCTAAGGGGGTAGATACGCAGTATTTT.

The genes are TRBV3-1 and TRBJ1-1; D possibly corresponds to TRBD1 (5 bases). Trimming shortened V by 0 bases and J by 1 base, and 21 bases separated the two germline ends. The CDR3 is 19 amino acids. Germline lookup yields CDR1 LGHDT and CDR2 YNNKEL (reference sequence). This chain's CDR3 is CASSQEPKTSWGGNTEAFF. CDR3 bases: TGTGCCAGCAGCCAAGAACCTAAGACATCATGGGGGGGGAACACTGAAGCTTTCTTT.

The chain is built from TRBV20-1 and TRBJ2-5; D remains unclear. The germline V and J ends were trimmed by 3 bases and 2 bases, with 13 bases remaining between them. CDR1 is DFQATT, CDR2 SNEGSKA, per germline (reference sequence). The CDR3 sequence is 14 residues long. The CDR3 region is CSASPFLRQETQYF. The CDR3 nucleotides are TGCAGTGCTAGTCCCTTTCTGAGACAAGAGACCCAGTACTTC.

This clonotype was observed a handful of times. The chain is built from TRBV9 and TRBJ2-5; 11 bases are a match to TRBD1. V lost 4 bases and J lost 4; bases outside the gene matches: 9. The CDR3 extends over 16 amino acids. Germline V gene data show CDR1 as SGDLS and CDR2 as YYNGEE. CDR3 loop: CASSPGQGAMGETQYF. For the CDR3, the DNA is TGTGCCAGCAGCCCTGGACAGGGGGCTATGGGAGAGACCCAGTACTTC.

The J gene is TRBJ2-2, the V gene TRBV7-1; 9 bases agree with TRBD1. TRBV7-1 counts as an open reading frame of uncertain function. This CDR3 contains 16 residues. J was trimmed by 4 bases and V by 3 bases; bases with no gene match: 6. CDR3 nucleotides: TGTGCCAGCAGCTCCCCGGGACAGGGAACCACCGGGGAGCTGTTTTTT. Protein product: CASSSPGQGTTGELFF.

At least ten counts were recorded for this clonotype. V and J are TRBV6-6 and TRBJ2-1; possible D gene TRBD1, 6 bases. The CDR3 has 13 residues. The germline V and J ends were trimmed by 6 bases and 5 bases, with 11 bases remaining between them. Germline CDR1 and CDR2: MNHNY and SVGAGI (reference sequence). CDR3 in DNA: TGTGCCAGCAGCGGGACACCCCACAATGAGCAGTTCTTC. Amino acids: CASSGTPHNEQFF.

At least ten counts were recorded for this clonotype. The chain is built from TRBV3-1 and TRBJ1-2; tentative D call: TRBD1 (6 bases). The length of the CDR3 is 12 residues. V gave up 1 base and J gave up 13 bases, with 13 bases separating them. Germline assignment: CDR1 LGHDT and CDR2 YNNKEL (reference sequence). The CDR3 region is CASSQGPGAGTF. CDR3 nucleotide sequence: TGTGCCAGCAGCCAAGGACCGGGGGCGGGCACCTTC. The whole variable domain, remainder taken from reference TRBV3-1 and TRBJ1-2, is DTAVSQTPKYLVTQMGNDKSIKCEQNLGHDTMYWYKQDSKKFLKIMFSYNNKELIINETVPNRFSPKSPDKAHLNLHINSLELGDSAVYFCASSQGPGAGTFGSGTRLTVV.